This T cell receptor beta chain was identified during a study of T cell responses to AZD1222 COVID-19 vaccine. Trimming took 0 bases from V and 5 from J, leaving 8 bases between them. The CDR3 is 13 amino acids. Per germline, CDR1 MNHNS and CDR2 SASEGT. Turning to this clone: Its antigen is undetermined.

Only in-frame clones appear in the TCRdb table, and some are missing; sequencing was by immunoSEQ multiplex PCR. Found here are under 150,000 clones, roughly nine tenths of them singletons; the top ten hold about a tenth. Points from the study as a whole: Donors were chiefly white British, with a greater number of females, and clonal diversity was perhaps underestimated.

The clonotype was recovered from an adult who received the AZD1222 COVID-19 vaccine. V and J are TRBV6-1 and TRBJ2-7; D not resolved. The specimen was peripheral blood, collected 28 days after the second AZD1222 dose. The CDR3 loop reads CASSEATWHEQYF. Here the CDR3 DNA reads TGTGCCAGCAGTGAAGCGACGTGGCACGAGCAGTACTTC.